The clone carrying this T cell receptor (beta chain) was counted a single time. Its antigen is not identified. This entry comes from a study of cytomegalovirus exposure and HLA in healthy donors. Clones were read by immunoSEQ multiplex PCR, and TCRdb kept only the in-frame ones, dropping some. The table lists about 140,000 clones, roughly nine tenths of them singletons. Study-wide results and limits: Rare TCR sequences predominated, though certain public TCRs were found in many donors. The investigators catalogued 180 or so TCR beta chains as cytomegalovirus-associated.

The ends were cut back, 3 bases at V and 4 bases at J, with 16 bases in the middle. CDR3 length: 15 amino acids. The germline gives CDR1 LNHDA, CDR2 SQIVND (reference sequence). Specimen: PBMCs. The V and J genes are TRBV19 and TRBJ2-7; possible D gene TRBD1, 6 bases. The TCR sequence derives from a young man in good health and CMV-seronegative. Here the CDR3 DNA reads TGTGCCAGTAGTATTTTGCAGGGGATGGGATACGAGCAGTACTTC. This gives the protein CASSILQGMGYEQYF.